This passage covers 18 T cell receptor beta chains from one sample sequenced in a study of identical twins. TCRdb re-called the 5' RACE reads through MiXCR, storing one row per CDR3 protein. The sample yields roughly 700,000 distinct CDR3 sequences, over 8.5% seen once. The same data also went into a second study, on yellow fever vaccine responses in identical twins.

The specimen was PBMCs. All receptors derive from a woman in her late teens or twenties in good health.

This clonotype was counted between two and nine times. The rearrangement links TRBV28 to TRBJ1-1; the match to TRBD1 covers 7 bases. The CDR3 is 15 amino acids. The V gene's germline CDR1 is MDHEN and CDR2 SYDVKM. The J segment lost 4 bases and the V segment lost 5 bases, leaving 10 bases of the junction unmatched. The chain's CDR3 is CASSALQGVPTEAFF. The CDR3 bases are TGTGCCAGCAGTGCCCTGCAGGGGGTACCCACTGAAGCTTTCTTT.

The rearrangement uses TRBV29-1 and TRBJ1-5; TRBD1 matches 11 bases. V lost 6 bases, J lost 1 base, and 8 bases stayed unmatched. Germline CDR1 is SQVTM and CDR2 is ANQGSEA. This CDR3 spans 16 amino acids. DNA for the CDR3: TGCAGCGTCTCCGGACAGGGGGCTTGGAGCAATCAGCCCCAGCATTTT. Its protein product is CSVSGQGAWSNQPQHF.

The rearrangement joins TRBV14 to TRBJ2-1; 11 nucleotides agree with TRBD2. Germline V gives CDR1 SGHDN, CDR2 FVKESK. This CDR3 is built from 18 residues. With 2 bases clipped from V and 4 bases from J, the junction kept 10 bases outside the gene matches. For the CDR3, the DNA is TGTGCCAGCAGCCAAAAAATCGGTAGCGGGAGGGTGTACAATGAGCAGTTCTTC. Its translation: CASSQKIGSGRVYNEQFF.

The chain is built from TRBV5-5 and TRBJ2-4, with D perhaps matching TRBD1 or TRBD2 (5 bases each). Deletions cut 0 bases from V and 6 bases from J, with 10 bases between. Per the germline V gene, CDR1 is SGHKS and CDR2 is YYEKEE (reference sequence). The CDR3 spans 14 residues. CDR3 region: CASSLDGGGNIQYF. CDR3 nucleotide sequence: TGTGCCAGCAGCTTGGATGGGGGTGGAAACATTCAGTACTTC.

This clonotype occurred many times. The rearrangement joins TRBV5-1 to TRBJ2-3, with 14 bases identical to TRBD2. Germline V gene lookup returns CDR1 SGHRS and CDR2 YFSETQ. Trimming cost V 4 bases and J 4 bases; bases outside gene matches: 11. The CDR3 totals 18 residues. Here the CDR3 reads CASSNPGLAGAGADTQYF. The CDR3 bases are TGCGCCAGCAGCAATCCGGGACTAGCGGGGGCGGGGGCAGATACGCAGTATTTT. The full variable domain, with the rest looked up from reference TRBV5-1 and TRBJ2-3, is KAGVTQTPRYLIKTRGQQVTLSCSPISGHRSVSWYQQTPGQGLQFLFEYFSETQRNKGNFPGRFSGRQFSNSRSEMNVSTLELGDSALYLCASSNPGLAGAGADTQYFGPGTRLTVL.

The CDR3 protein is CASWTSVYEQYF. The CDR3 region has the DNA TGTGCCAGTTGGACTAGCGTCTACGAGCAGTACTTC. The chain joins TRBV5-5 to TRBJ2-7, with TRBD2 matching 9 bases. Germline CDR1 reads SGHKS; CDR2 reads YYEKEE (reference sequence). The ends lost 8 bases at V and 3 bases at J; junction bases unmatched: 3. The CDR3 extends over 12 amino acids.

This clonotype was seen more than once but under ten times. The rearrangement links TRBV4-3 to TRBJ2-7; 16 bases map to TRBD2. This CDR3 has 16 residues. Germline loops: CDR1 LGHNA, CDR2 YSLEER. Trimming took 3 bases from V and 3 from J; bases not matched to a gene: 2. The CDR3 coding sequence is TGCGCCAGCAGCCAGGGACTAGCGGGAGGGATCTACGAGCAGTACTTC. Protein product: CASSQGLAGGIYEQYF.

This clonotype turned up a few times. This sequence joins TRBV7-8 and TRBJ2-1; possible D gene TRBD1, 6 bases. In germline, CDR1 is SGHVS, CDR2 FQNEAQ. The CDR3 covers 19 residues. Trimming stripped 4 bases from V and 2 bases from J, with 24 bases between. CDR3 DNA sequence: TGTGCCAGCAGCTCATCGCCCGTCCCCACAGGGTTTGCCTACAATGAGCAGTTCTTC. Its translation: CASSSSPVPTGFAYNEQFF.

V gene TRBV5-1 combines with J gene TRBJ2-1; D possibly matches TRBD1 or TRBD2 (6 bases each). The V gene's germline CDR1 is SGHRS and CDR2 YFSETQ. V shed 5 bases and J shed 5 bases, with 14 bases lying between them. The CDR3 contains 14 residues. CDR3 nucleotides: TGCGCCAGCAGTTGGGGAGGACAGAACAATGAGCAGTTCTTC. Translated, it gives CASSWGGQNNEQFF.

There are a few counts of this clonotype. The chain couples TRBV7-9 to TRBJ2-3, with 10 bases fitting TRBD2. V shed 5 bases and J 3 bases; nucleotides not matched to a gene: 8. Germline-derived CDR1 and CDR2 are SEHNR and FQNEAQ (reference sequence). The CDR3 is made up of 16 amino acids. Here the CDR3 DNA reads TGTGCCAGCAGCGCCCAAGCGGGGGGGCCGACAGATACGCAGTATTTT. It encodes CASSAQAGGPTDTQYF.

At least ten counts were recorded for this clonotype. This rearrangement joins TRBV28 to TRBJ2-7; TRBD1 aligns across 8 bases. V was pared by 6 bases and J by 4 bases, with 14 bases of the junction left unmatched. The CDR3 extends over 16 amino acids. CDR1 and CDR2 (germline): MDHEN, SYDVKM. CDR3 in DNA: TGTGCCAGCAGATTCCTGACAGGGGCGGCCCCATACGAGCAGTACTTC. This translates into CASRFLTGAAPYEQYF.

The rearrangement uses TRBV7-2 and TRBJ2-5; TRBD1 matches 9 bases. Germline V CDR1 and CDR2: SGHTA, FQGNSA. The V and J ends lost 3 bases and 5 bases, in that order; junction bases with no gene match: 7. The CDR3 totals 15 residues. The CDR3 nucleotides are TGTGCCAGCAGCTTGGGGGACAGGGCCAGGGAGACCCAGTACTTC. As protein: CASSLGDRARETQYF. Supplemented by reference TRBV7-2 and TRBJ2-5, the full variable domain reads GAGVSQSPSNKVTEKGKDVELRCDPISGHTALYWYRQSLGQGLEFLIYFQGNSAPDKSGLPSDRFSAERTGGSVSTLTIQRTQQEDSAVYLCASSLGDRARETQYFGPGTRLLVL.

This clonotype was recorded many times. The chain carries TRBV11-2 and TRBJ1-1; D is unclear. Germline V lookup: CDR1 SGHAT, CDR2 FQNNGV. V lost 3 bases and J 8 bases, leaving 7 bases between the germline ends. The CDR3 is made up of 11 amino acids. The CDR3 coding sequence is TGTGCCAGCAGCTTTGGTGAGGAAGCTTTCTTT. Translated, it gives CASSFGEEAFF.

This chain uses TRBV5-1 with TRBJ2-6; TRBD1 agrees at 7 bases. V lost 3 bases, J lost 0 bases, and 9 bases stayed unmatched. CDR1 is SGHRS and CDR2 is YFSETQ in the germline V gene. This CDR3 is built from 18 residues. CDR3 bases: TGCGCCAGCAGCTCCACCGCCCGGACAGGCTCTGGGGCCAACGTCCTGACTTTC. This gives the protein CASSSTARTGSGANVLTF. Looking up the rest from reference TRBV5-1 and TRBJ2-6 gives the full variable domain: KAGVTQTPRYLIKTRGQQVTLSCSPISGHRSVSWYQQTPGQGLQFLFEYFSETQRNKGNFPGRFSGRQFSNSRSEMNVSTLELGDSALYLCASSSTARTGSGANVLTFGAGSRLTVL.

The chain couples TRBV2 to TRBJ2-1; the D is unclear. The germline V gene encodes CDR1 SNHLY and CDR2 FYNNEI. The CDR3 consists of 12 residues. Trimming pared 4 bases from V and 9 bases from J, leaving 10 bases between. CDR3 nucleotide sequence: TGTGCCAGCAGTGGGTATGTTCTTGAGCAGTTCTTC. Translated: CASSGYVLEQFF.

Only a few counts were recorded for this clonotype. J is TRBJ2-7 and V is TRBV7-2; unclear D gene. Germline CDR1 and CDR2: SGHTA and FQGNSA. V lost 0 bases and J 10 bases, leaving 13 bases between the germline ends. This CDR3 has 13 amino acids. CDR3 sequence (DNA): TGTGCCAGCAGCTTAGCGCCAGGTTTGTTACAGTACTTC. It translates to CASSLAPGLLQYF.

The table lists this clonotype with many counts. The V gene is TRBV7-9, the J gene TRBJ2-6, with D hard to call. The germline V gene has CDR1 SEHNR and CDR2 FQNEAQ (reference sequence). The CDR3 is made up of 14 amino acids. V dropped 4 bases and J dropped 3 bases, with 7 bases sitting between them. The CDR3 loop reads CASSSTLGANVLTF. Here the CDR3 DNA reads TGTGCCAGCAGCTCAACTCTTGGGGCCAACGTCCTGACTTTC. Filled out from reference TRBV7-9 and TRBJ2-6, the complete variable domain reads DTGVSQNPRHKITKRGQNVTFRCDPISEHNRLYWYRQTLGQGPEFLTYFQNEAQLEKSRLLSDRFSAERPKGSFSTLEIQRTEQGDSAMYLCASSSTLGANVLTFGAGSRLTVL.

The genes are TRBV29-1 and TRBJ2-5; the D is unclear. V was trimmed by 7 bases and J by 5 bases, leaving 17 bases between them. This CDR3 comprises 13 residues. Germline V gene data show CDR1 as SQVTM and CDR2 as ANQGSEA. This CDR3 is CSGKRIGEETQYF. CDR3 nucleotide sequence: TGCAGCGGGAAAAGAATAGGCGAGGAGACCCAGTACTTC.